One and the same sample provided the 21 T cell receptor beta chains below, sequenced in a study of blood T cell repertoires in COVID-19. Clones were sequenced by immunoSEQ multiplex PCR, and TCRdb holds only the in-frame ones, with some missing. This sample has roughly 150,000 clones; 75% to 90% occur once, and the top ten carry 5.5% to 7.5%. Sequences were obtained from peripheral blood. These receptors were taken from a man aged 80 or over with acute or convalescent COVID-19.

The rearrangement uses TRBV11-2 and TRBJ1-1, with D perhaps matching TRBD1 (6 bases). The length of the CDR3 is 16 residues. In germline, CDR1 is SGHAT, CDR2 FQNNGV. Trimming removed 1 base at V and 0 bases at J, with 12 bases between. The CDR3 protein is CASSLGYGGLNTEAFF. Here the CDR3 DNA reads TGTGCCAGCAGCTTAGGTTATGGGGGCCTGAACACTGAAGCTTTCTTT.

This clone occurred once. The chain links TRBV9 to TRBJ1-6; TRBD1 matches at 8 bases. This CDR3 is 16 amino acids long. Germline CDR1 is SGDLS and CDR2 is YYNGEE. The V gene end was trimmed by 0 bases and the J gene end by 9 bases; junction bases not matched to a gene: 8. In nucleotides, the CDR3 is TGTGCCAGCAGCGTAGAGACAGGGGATAGAGGTTCACCCCTCCACTTT. Residues: CASSVETGDRGSPLHF. The whole variable domain, filled in from reference TRBV9 and TRBJ1-6, reads DSGVTQTPKHLITATGQRVTLRCSPRSGDLSVYWYQQSLDQGLQFLIQYYNGEERAKGNILERFSAQQFPDLHSELNLSSLELGDSALYFCASSVETGDRGSPLHFGNGTRLTVT.

J is TRBJ2-1 and V is TRBV5-1, with TRBD1 matching 7 bases. Looked up from germline, CDR1 is SGHRS and CDR2 is YFSETQ. J was trimmed by 2 bases and V by 4 bases; bases with no gene match: 6. This CDR3 region has 15 residues. The CDR3 reads CASSIYRGTYNEQFF. DNA for the CDR3: TGCGCCAGCAGCATATACAGGGGCACCTACAATGAGCAGTTCTTC. Together with reference TRBV5-1 and TRBJ2-1, the CDR3 gives the full variable domain: KAGVTQTPRYLIKTRGQQVTLSCSPISGHRSVSWYQQTPGQGLQFLFEYFSETQRNKGNFPGRFSGRQFSNSRSEMNVSTLELGDSALYLCASSIYRGTYNEQFFGPGTRLTVL.

The chain has TRBV10-1 and TRBJ2-1, with D perhaps TRBD1 (6 bases). This CDR3 spans 12 amino acids. The V end lost 3 bases, the J end lost 8 bases, and 8 bases lay between the germline ends. Germline-derived CDR1 and CDR2 are WNHNN and SYGVQD (reference sequence). The CDR3 protein is CASSEGGYEQFF. The DNA of the CDR3 is TGCGCCAGCAGTGAAGGGGGATATGAGCAGTTCTTC.

The chain recombines TRBV5-8 with TRBJ2-1, with D uncertain. Germline CDR1 reads SGHTS; CDR2 reads YDEGEE. This CDR3 spans 12 amino acids. The V gene lost 0 bases and the J gene lost 14 bases, with 12 bases spanning the gap. CDR3 in amino acids: CASSLAGSFEFF. Written as DNA, the CDR3 is TGTGCCAGCAGCTTGGCCGGGTCGTTCGAGTTCTTC. Complete variable domain (other parts from reference TRBV5-8 and TRBJ2-1): EAGVTQSPTHLIKTRGQQATLRCSPISGHTSVYWYQQALGLGLQFLLWYDEGEERNRGNFPPRFSGRQFPNYSSELNVNALELEDSALYLCASSLAGSFEFFGPGTRLTVL.

The chain recombines TRBV5-1 with TRBJ2-3; D is possibly TRBD1 (6 bases). Trimming cost V 6 bases and J 4 bases, with 15 bases left between them. The CDR3 length is 14 residues. Germline values: CDR1 SGHRS, CDR2 YFSETQ. The CDR3: CASNGGDSADTQYF. CDR3 nucleotides: TGCGCCAGCAATGGGGGCGATTCGGCAGATACGCAGTATTTT.

In this sample, this clone turned up a few times. This chain uses TRBV5-1 with TRBJ2-2, with D maybe TRBD1 (6 bases). The germline V and J ends were trimmed by 4 bases and 1 base, with 11 bases remaining between them. Per germline, CDR1 SGHRS and CDR2 YFSETQ. The CDR3 extends over 15 amino acids. The CDR3 nucleotides are TGCGCCAGCAGCATACCGACAGGGAACACCGGGGAGCTGTTTTTT. Translated, it gives CASSIPTGNTGELFF.

The gene calls are TRBV23-1 and TRBJ1-5, with D tentatively TRBD1 (5 bases). TRBV23-1 is an open reading frame whose function is uncertain. Trimming stripped 0 bases from V and 5 bases from J, with 23 bases between. The CDR3 is 19 amino acids. DNA of the CDR3: TGCGCCAGCAGTCAATCGTTCAGGGTTGAGGTTTACTTGGATCAGCCCCAGCATTTT. As protein: CASSQSFRVEVYLDQPQHF.

V and J are TRBV7-9 and TRBJ2-1; D gene uncertain. V shed 1 base and J shed 7 bases, with 5 bases lying between them. The CDR3 consists of 12 residues. CDR1 is SEHNR and CDR2 is FQNEAQ in the germline V gene (reference sequence). The CDR3 protein is CASSLGTNEQFF. The CDR3 region has the DNA TGTGCCAGCAGCTTAGGAACAAATGAGCAGTTCTTC.

On this clone itself: Its ends do not fully match the called genes, so a read error is possible. The chain employs TRBV2 and TRBJ2-7, with 10 positions matching TRBD1. Germline CDR1 and CDR2: SNHLY and FYNNEI. CDR3 length equals 14 residues. CDR3 sequence: CASREGTGVNEQYF. The CDR3 bases are TGTGCCAGCAGAGAAGGGACAGGGGTCAACGAGCAGTACTTC.

The J gene is TRBJ1-5, the V gene TRBV19, with D possibly being TRBD1 (6 bases). Germline loops: CDR1 LNHDA, CDR2 SQIVND (reference sequence). The CDR3 is 14 residues long. Trimming cost V 7 bases and J 5 bases, with 15 bases left between them. CDR3 in DNA: TGTGCCAGTACCTCGGACAGCTTTTATCAGCCCCAGCATTTT. This gives the protein CASTSDSFYQPQHF. Variable domain in full (rest from reference TRBV19 and TRBJ1-5): DGGITQSPKYLFRKEGQNVTLSCEQNLNHDAMYWYRQDPGQGLRLIYYSQIVNDFQKGDIAEGYSVSREKKESFPLTVTSAQKNPTAFYLCASTSDSFYQPQHFGDGTRLSIL.

V usage is TRBV28 and J usage is TRBJ2-6; D is ambiguous. In germline, CDR1 is MDHEN, CDR2 SYDVKM. The CDR3 contains 15 residues. Trimming removed 5 bases at V and 0 bases at J, with 8 bases between. The CDR3 DNA reads TGTGCCAGCAGTAACAGAAACTCTGGGGCCAACGTCCTGACTTTC. Translating gives CASSNRNSGANVLTF.

V is TRBV19 and J is TRBJ1-5, with D unresolved. Germline V gene sequence: CDR1 LNHDA, CDR2 SQIVND (reference sequence). CDR3 length equals 11 residues. V was pared by 4 bases and J by 11 bases, with 9 bases between. The CDR3 nucleotides read TGTGCCAGTAGTAGCCAGGAAGCCCAGCATTTT. Translation: CASSSQEAQHF.

This clone has more than one count but fewer than ten. The gene calls are TRBV24-1 and TRBJ2-3, with 8 bases fitting TRBD2. The CDR3 is made up of 16 amino acids. Germline CDR1 is KGHDR and CDR2 is SFDVKD. Trimming cost V 1 base and J 2 bases; bases outside gene matches: 4. The CDR3 DNA sequence: TGTGCCACCAGTGATTTAGGCGGGAGGAACACAGATACGCAGTATTTT. It encodes CATSDLGGRNTDTQYF.

This chain uses TRBV3-1 (or the pseudogene TRBV3-2) with TRBJ1-6, with D unclear. Germline V gives CDR1 LGHDT, CDR2 YNNKEL (reference sequence). The CDR3 spans 13 residues. The V end lost 1 base, the J end lost 11 bases, and 9 bases lay between the germline ends. The DNA of the CDR3 is TGTGCCAGCAGCCAAGGGAGCAGCACACCCCTCCACTTT. Its protein is CASSQGSSTPLHF.

Here the CDR3 DNA reads TGTGCCAGCTCACCACAGACAGGGGAAAACATTCAGTACTTC. Residues: CASSPQTGENIQYF. The chain recombines TRBV18 with TRBJ2-4; 8 bases map to TRBD1. The CDR3 is 14 amino acids. Germline values: CDR1 KGHSH, CDR2 LQKENI. V was pared by 1 base and J by 5 bases, with 1 base of the junction left unmatched.

The chain combines TRBV19 with TRBJ1-5; 7 bases match TRBD1. V gave up 9 bases and J gave up 3 bases; unmatched junction bases: 20. Germline V gene sequence: CDR1 LNHDA, CDR2 SQIVND (reference sequence). CDR3 size: 18 residues. The CDR3 reads CASKLEGARNSLNQPQHF. CDR3 bases: TGTGCCAGCAAGTTGGAGGGGGCACGGAATTCACTCAATCAGCCCCAGCATTTT.

This sequence joins TRBV6-5 and TRBJ2-3, with 7 nucleotides matching TRBD1. The CDR3 extends over 15 amino acids. V was pared by 6 bases and J by 0 bases, with 6 bases of the junction left unmatched. Germline V gene data show CDR1 as MNHEY and CDR2 as SVGAGI. The DNA for the CDR3 is TGTGCCAGCAGGATCCAACAGGGGAGCACAGATACGCAGTATTTT. Translated, it gives CASRIQQGSTDTQYF.

This sequence joins TRBV19 and TRBJ2-1; 11 nucleotides match TRBD1. The CDR3 totals 16 residues. The germline V gene encodes CDR1 LNHDA and CDR2 SQIVND (reference sequence). The V segment lost 7 bases and the J segment 9 bases; nucleotides outside the gene matches: 14. This CDR3 is CASTPPGQGAGGEQFF. DNA for the CDR3: TGTGCCAGTACCCCCCCCGGACAGGGGGCAGGGGGTGAGCAGTTCTTC.

The rearrangement links TRBV30 to TRBJ2-1, with TRBD1 as a possible D gene (6 bases). This CDR3 has 15 residues. The V end lost 5 bases, the J end lost 9 bases, and 23 bases lay between the germline ends. CDR1 is GTSNPN, CDR2 SVGIG, per germline (reference sequence). The CDR3 nucleotides read TGTGCCTGGGCCCTGGACGAGTCCCGAGGGGGTGAGCAGTTCTTC. Translation gives CAWALDESRGGEQFF. The full variable domain, with the rest looked up from reference TRBV30 and TRBJ2-1, is SQTIHQWPATLVQPVGSPLSLECTVEGTSNPNLYWYRQAAGRGLQLLFYSVGIGQISSEVPQNLSASRPQDRQFILSSKKLLLSDSGFYLCAWALDESRGGEQFFGPGTRLTVL.

J is TRBJ2-1 and V is TRBV7-9; 8 bases fit TRBD2. Trimming took 5 bases from V and 0 from J; bases not matched to a gene: 9. This CDR3 has 17 amino acids. Germline assignment: CDR1 SEHNR and CDR2 FQNEAQ (reference sequence). The CDR3 loop is CASSVTSVPSSYNEQFF. CDR3 nucleotides: TGTGCCAGCAGCGTGACTAGCGTGCCTAGCTCCTACAATGAGCAGTTCTTC.